This TCR beta chain was sequenced in a study of blood T cell repertoires in COVID-19. Study overall: Samples came from the United States, Italy and Spain, spanning acute and convalescent COVID-19. T cells, B-cell-depleted T cells, or PBMCs supplied cDNA or gDNA.

Germline V gives CDR1 SGHAT, CDR2 FQNNGV. V shed 1 base, J shed 5 bases, and the junction held 7 bases outside the gene matches. The length of the CDR3 is 18 residues. As processed by the authors: Reference gene primer amplification yielded estimated nucleated cell counts. Sequenced by immunoSEQ multiplex PCR; TCRdb stores in-frame clones only, minus some. D and trimming were read from the DNA, whereas the V and J calls and clone size are those reported in that table. The sample consists of under 200,000 clones, roughly 83% of them appearing once. Specimen: peripheral blood. The receptor was derived from a human donor in a cohort sampled during active COVID-19. The chain is built from TRBV11-2 and TRBJ2-3, with 15 bases aligning to TRBD2. The CDR3 here is CASSLVGLAGGTQDTQYF. The CDR3 coding sequence is TGTGCCAGCAGCTTAGTAGGACTAGCGGGAGGGACGCAAGATACGCAGTATTTT.